Each of the 25 T cell receptor beta chains below was sequenced from the same sample in a study of spatial heterogeneity in lung cancer. These receptors are not linked to any known antigen. The time point: sample taken at primary tumor resection. One entry per CDR3 protein, called by TCRdb with MiXCR from the 5' RACE reads. The data contain about 3,800 distinct CDR3 sequences, about 32% of them seen just once; the ten biggest clones take up about 24%. Study-level points and caveats: Higher tumor mutation counts went along with higher counts of expanded intratumoral alpha and beta TCRs.

This sample comprised lung tumor tissue, obtained at surgery. All receptors derive from a male donor with early-stage non-small cell lung cancer.

This clonotype was picked up a small number of times. The chain is built from TRBV7-6 and TRBJ2-1; D is ambiguous. Germline V gene lookup returns CDR1 SGHVS and CDR2 FNYEAQ. The CDR3 has 15 amino acids. Trimming removed 1 base at V and 2 bases at J, with 9 bases between. This CDR3 is CASSLGDGPYNEQFF. CDR3 coding DNA: TGTGCCAGCAGCTTAGGCGACGGACCCTACAATGAGCAGTTCTTC. Drawing the rest from reference TRBV7-6 and TRBJ2-1, the complete variable domain is GAGVSQSPRYKVTKRGQDVALRCDPISGHVSLYWYRQALGQGPEFLTYFNYEAQQDKSGLPNDRFSAERPEGSISTLTIQRTEQRDSAMYRCASSLGDGPYNEQFFGPGTRLTVL.

V usage is TRBV5-1 and J usage is TRBJ2-3; 7 bases line up with TRBD1. CDR1 and CDR2 (germline): SGHRS, YFSETQ. V lost 0 bases, J lost 1 base, and 5 bases stayed unmatched. The CDR3 spans 16 residues. The CDR3 region is CASSLVTGVGTDTQYF. DNA of the CDR3: TGCGCCAGCAGCTTGGTAACAGGGGTGGGCACAGATACGCAGTATTTT.

This clonotype was observed a few times. The J gene is TRBJ2-7, the V gene TRBV7-2; no clear D. The CDR3 loop spans 15 amino acids. Trimming stripped 6 bases from V and 3 bases from J, with 18 bases between. Germline CDR1 and CDR2: SGHTA and FQGNSA. The CDR3 nucleotides are TGTGCCAGCAGTTCCTACCCCGGCGGAATCTACGAGCAGTACTTC. Residues: CASSSYPGGIYEQYF.

This clonotype was seen more than once but under ten times. CDR3 loop: CASSTGLAGRSDEQFF. The CDR3 DNA is TGTGCCAGCAGCACCGGTCTAGCGGGCAGAAGCGATGAGCAGTTCTTC. This chain links TRBV5-5 with TRBJ2-1, with 8 bases identical to TRBD2. The CDR3 totals 16 residues. V was pared by 4 bases and J by 8 bases, with 14 bases of the junction left unmatched. Germline loops: CDR1 SGHKS, CDR2 YYEKEE (reference sequence).

This clonotype was found a few times. The chain couples TRBV29-1 to TRBJ2-7, with 9 bases aligning to TRBD1. With 7 bases clipped from V and 5 bases from J, the junction kept 9 bases outside the gene matches. The CDR3 runs 13 residues. Germline CDR1 SQVTM, CDR2 ANQGSEA. The CDR3 loop is CSGAGTGRDEQYF. The DNA for the CDR3 is TGCAGCGGCGCCGGGACAGGGAGAGACGAGCAGTACTTC.

This clonotype occurred a few times. The chain carries TRBV18 and TRBJ2-1; maybe TRBD1 (5 bases). This CDR3 has 14 amino acids. V shed 0 bases and J shed 6 bases, with 9 bases lying between them. The germline V gene encodes CDR1 KGHSH and CDR2 LQKENI. CDR3 region: CASSPPSGFNEQFF. CDR3 in DNA: TGTGCCAGCTCACCACCATCAGGGTTCAATGAGCAGTTCTTC.

The chain couples TRBV3-1 to TRBJ2-7; D gene uncertain. The V gene lost 0 bases and the J gene lost 1 base, with 7 bases spanning the gap. CDR1 and CDR2 (germline): LGHDT, YNNKEL (reference sequence). The CDR3 has 14 amino acids. The DNA of the CDR3 is TGTGCCAGCAGCCAAGAGCCGGAATCCTACGAGCAGTACTTC. This gives the protein CASSQEPESYEQYF.

The CDR3 DNA follows: TGTGCCAGCAGCTTGGCCCAGGTCGGCAATGAGCAGTTCTTC. Amino acids: CASSLAQVGNEQFF. This chain links TRBV5-6 with TRBJ2-1; D is undetermined. The V and J ends lost 0 bases and 6 bases respectively, with 10 bases between them. The CDR3 is 14 amino acids. The germline CDR1 and CDR2 sequences are SGHDT and YYEEEE.

The chain recombines TRBV7-2 with TRBJ2-7; maybe TRBD1 (5 bases). The V end lost 1 base, the J end lost 2 bases, and 9 bases lay between the germline ends. The CDR3 is 14 residues long. Germline-derived CDR1 and CDR2 are SGHTA and FQGNSA. The CDR3 sequence: CASSLGRGAYEQYF. The CDR3 nucleotides read TGTGCCAGCAGCTTAGGTAGGGGCGCCTACGAGCAGTACTTC.

This clonotype showed up just once. The chain employs TRBV5-6 and TRBJ2-2; TRBD2 is a possible D gene (7 bases). This CDR3 region has 17 residues. Germline-derived CDR1 and CDR2 are SGHDT and YYEEEE. V lost 0 bases, J lost 3 bases, and 15 bases lay in between. The CDR3 region is CASSLEVRGADTGELFF. The CDR3 nucleotides read TGTGCCAGCAGCTTGGAAGTTCGGGGGGCGGACACCGGGGAGCTGTTTTTT.

This clonotype ranks as medium-sized. The chain couples TRBV4-1 to TRBJ1-1; 7 positions agree with TRBD1. The CDR3 runs 16 residues. J was trimmed by 5 bases and V by 3 bases; bases with no gene match: 12. Germline V CDR1 and CDR2: MGHRA, YSYEKL. The chain's CDR3 is CASSQVLGTVKTEAFF. DNA for the CDR3: TGCGCCAGCAGCCAGGTCCTGGGGACAGTAAAGACTGAAGCTTTCTTT.

This chain connects TRBV2 to TRBJ2-5; TRBD2 is a possible D gene (6 bases). In germline, CDR1 is SNHLY, CDR2 FYNNEI. Trimming left V 4 bases short and J 6 bases short, with 12 bases between. The CDR3 consists of 13 residues. CDR3 sequence reads: CASSGLGRKTQYF. CDR3 DNA: TGTGCCAGCAGTGGACTAGGGAGGAAGACCCAGTACTTC.

The chain has TRBV20-1 and TRBJ2-7; D uncertain. CDR1 and CDR2 (germline): DFQATT, SNEGSKA (reference sequence). V gave up 0 bases and J gave up 4 bases, with 16 bases separating them. The CDR3 covers 15 residues. CDR3 region: CSARDPEHVLYEQYF. The CDR3 DNA is TGCAGTGCTAGAGATCCGGAACATGTACTTTACGAGCAGTACTTC.

This clonotype is medium-sized in the sample. This chain joins TRBV5-6 and TRBJ2-3; 9 positions match TRBD1. CDR3 length: 15 residues. The germline V gene encodes CDR1 SGHDT and CDR2 YYEEEE. J was trimmed by 0 bases and V by 4 bases; bases with no gene match: 3. The CDR3 loop reads CASSPGTGSTDTQYF. Written as DNA, the CDR3 is TGTGCCAGCAGCCCGGGGACAGGGAGCACAGATACGCAGTATTTT.

This clonotype turned up a few times. V and J are TRBV20-1 and TRBJ2-7, with TRBD2 matching over 12 bases. This CDR3 is built from 15 residues. V gave up 3 bases and J gave up 3 bases; unmatched junction bases: 6. Looked up from germline, CDR1 is DFQATT and CDR2 is SNEGSKA (reference sequence). The CDR3 is CSASARLAGVYEQYF. DNA of the CDR3: TGCAGTGCTAGCGCTAGACTAGCGGGAGTCTACGAGCAGTACTTC.

The gene calls are TRBV12-5 and TRBJ2-1, with D unresolved. The length of the CDR3 is 14 residues. V was trimmed by 1 base and J by 5 bases, leaving 9 bases between them. The germline V gene encodes CDR1 LGHNT and CDR2 FRNRAP. This chain's CDR3 is CASGLAQPHNEQFF. The DNA of the CDR3 is TGTGCTAGTGGTTTGGCCCAACCCCACAATGAGCAGTTCTTC. Based on the CDR3 plus reference TRBV12-5 and TRBJ2-1, the full variable domain is DARVTQTPRHKVTEMGQEVTMRCQPILGHNTVFWYRQTMMQGLELLAYFRNRAPLDDSGMPKDRFSAEMPDATLATLKIQPSEPRDSAVYFCASGLAQPHNEQFFGPGTRLTVL.

This clonotype was found a few times. The chain has TRBV5-1 and TRBJ2-2; 7 positions match TRBD1. CDR3 length equals 14 residues. After removal of 2 bases from V and 4 bases from J, the junction contained 2 bases not matched to a gene. Germline V gives CDR1 SGHRS, CDR2 YFSETQ. In DNA, the CDR3 is TGCGCCAGCAGCTTCCGACAGGGCACCGGGGAGCTGTTTTTT. Translated, it gives CASSFRQGTGELFF.

The genes are TRBV5-6 and TRBJ2-7; D remains ambiguous. The germline gives CDR1 SGHDT, CDR2 YYEEEE. The CDR3 is 14 amino acids. Deletions cut 5 bases from V and 2 bases from J, with 14 bases between. This CDR3 is CASRPLDGTYEQYF. The CDR3 DNA reads as TGTGCCAGCAGGCCCCTGGACGGAACCTACGAGCAGTACTTC.

The rearrangement links TRBV30 to TRBJ2-6; TRBD1 is a possible D gene (6 bases). This CDR3 has 15 amino acids. Trimming took off 4 bases at V and 4 bases at J, with 14 bases between the two ends. Germline CDR1 reads GTSNPN; CDR2 reads SVGIG (reference sequence). In DNA, the CDR3 is TGTGCCTGGACCAAAAACAGGGCCGGGGCCAACGTCCTGACTTTC. This codes for CAWTKNRAGANVLTF.

This clonotype has only a few counts. CDR3 nucleotide sequence: TGCGCCAGCAGTCCGATGGGGGGACTAGCGGATCCTAGGCAGTTCTTC. Its translation: CASSPMGGLADPRQFF. The gene calls are TRBV4-3 and TRBJ2-1; 11 nucleotides align to TRBD2. V lost 6 bases and J lost 12; bases outside the gene matches: 16. This CDR3 is built from 16 residues. Germline lookup yields CDR1 LGHNA and CDR2 YSLEER.

Judged by abundance, this clonotype is large. Here the CDR3 reads CASTLGGLNYGYTF. The CDR3 DNA reads TGTGCCAGCACGCTGGGAGGGCTCAACTATGGCTACACCTTC. This chain uses TRBV7-9 with TRBJ1-2; D not certain. The CDR3 totals 14 residues. Deletions cut 7 bases from V and 2 bases from J, with 14 bases between. Germline V gives CDR1 SEHNR, CDR2 FQNEAQ (reference sequence).

CDR3 loop: CASSLEQFLFF. Here the CDR3 DNA reads TGTGCCAGCAGCTTAGAGCAGTTCCTGTTTTTT. The V gene is TRBV11-2, the J gene TRBJ2-2, with D unclear. The length of the CDR3 is 11 residues. V was clipped by 0 bases and J by 14 bases, with 7 bases between them. The germline V gene encodes CDR1 SGHAT and CDR2 FQNNGV.

This clonotype is labeled large. CDR3 residues: CASSQRTGGDQPQHF. The CDR3 region has the DNA TGTGCCAGCAGCCAACGGACAGGGGGCGATCAGCCCCAGCATTTT. The rearrangement uses TRBV4-2 and TRBJ1-5, with TRBD1 matching over 11 bases. The CDR3 spans 15 residues. Germline V gives CDR1 LGHNA, CDR2 YNFKEQ. With V trimmed by 2 bases and J by 5 bases, 2 bases remained unmatched.

This chain uses TRBV29-1 with TRBJ2-1, with D unclear. Germline V lookup: CDR1 SQVTM, CDR2 ANQGSEA. CDR3 length: 10 residues. V was trimmed by 7 bases and J by 5 bases, leaving 6 bases between them. CDR3 amino acids: CSAWDNEQFF. CDR3 coding DNA: TGCAGCGCTTGGGACAATGAGCAGTTCTTC.

The rearrangement links TRBV9 to TRBJ2-2; D tentatively fits TRBD1 or TRBD2 (5 bases each). V was cut by 0 bases and J by 4 bases, with 16 bases left in between. The germline gives CDR1 SGDLS, CDR2 YYNGEE. The CDR3 extends over 17 amino acids. The CDR3 protein is CASSVVAPGTGTGELFF. The DNA for the CDR3 is TGTGCCAGCAGCGTAGTAGCCCCAGGGACGGGCACCGGGGAGCTGTTTTTT.